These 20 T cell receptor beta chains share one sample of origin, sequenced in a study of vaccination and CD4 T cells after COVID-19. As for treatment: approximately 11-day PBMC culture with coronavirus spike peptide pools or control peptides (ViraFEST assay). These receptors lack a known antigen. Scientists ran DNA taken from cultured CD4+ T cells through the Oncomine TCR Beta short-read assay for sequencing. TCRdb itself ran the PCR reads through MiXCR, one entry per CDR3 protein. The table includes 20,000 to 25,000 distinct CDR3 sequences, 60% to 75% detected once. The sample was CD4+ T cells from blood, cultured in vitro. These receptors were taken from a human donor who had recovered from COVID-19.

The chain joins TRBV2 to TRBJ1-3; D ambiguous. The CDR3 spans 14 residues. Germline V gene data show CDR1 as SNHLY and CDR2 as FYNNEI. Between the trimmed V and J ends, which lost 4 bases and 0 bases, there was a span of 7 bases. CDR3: CASSARLSGNTIYF. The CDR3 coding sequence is TGTGCCAGCAGTGCCCGACTCTCTGGAAACACCATATATTTT.

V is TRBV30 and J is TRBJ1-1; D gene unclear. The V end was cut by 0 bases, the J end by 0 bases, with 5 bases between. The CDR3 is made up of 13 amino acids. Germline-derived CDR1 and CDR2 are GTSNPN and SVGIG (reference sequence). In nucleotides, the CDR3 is TGTGCCTGGAGTGTACGAATGAACACTGAAGCTTTCTTT. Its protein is CAWSVRMNTEAFF.

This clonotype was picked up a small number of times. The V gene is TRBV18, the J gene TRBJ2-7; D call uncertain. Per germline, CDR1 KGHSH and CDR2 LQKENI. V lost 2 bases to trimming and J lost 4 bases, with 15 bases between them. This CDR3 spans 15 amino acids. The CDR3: CASSPGAPGLYEQYF. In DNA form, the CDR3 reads TGTGCCAGCTCACCAGGTGCACCCGGGTTGTACGAGCAGTACTTC.

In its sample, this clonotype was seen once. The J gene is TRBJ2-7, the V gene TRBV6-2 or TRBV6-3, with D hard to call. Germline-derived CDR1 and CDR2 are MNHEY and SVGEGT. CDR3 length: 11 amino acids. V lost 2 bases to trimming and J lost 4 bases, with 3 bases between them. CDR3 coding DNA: TGTGCCAGCAGTTACACGTACGAGCAGTACTTC. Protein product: CASSYTYEQYF.

The CDR3 spells CASSLRGTQYF. The CDR3 DNA reads TGTGCCAGCAGTCTACGTGGGACCCAGTACTTC. This chain connects TRBV6-1 to TRBJ2-5; D gene uncertain. The germline CDR1 and CDR2 sequences are MNHNS and SASEGT. This CDR3 is built from 11 residues. Trimming left V 5 bases short and J 7 bases short, with 8 bases between.

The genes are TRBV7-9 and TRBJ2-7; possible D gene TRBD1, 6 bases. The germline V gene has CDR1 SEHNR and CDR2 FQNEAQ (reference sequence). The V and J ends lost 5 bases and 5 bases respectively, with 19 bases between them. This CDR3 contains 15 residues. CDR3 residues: CASSRDTLWGHEQYF. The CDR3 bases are TGTGCCAGCAGCCGGGACACCCTATGGGGCCACGAGCAGTACTTC.

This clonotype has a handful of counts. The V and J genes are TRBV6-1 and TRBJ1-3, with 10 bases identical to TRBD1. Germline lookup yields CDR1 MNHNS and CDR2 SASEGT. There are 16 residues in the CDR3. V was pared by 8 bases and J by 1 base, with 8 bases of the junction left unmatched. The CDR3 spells CASGDRDRGSGNTIYF. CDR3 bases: TGTGCCAGCGGGGATCGGGACAGGGGTTCTGGAAACACCATATATTTT.

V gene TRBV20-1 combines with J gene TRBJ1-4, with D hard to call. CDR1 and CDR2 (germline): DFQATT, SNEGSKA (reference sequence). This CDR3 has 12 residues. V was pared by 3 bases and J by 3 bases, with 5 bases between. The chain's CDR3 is CSASQANEKLFF. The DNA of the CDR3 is TGCAGTGCTAGCCAAGCTAATGAAAAACTGTTTTTT.

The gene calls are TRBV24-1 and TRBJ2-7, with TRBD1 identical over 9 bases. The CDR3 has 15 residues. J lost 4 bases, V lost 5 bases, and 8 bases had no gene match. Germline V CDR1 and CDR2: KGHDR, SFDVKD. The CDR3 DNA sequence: TGTGCCACCAGTGCTTTAACAGGGGGCGAATACGAGCAGTACTTC. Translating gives CATSALTGGEYEQYF.

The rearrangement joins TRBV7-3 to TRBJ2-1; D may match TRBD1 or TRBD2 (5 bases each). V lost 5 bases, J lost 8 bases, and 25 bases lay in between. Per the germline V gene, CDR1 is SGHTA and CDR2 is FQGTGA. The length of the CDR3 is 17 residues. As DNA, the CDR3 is TGTGCCAGCAGCCATGGGGGAGCGAGGCCCCGGGATTATGAGCAGTTCTTC. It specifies CASSHGGARPRDYEQFF.

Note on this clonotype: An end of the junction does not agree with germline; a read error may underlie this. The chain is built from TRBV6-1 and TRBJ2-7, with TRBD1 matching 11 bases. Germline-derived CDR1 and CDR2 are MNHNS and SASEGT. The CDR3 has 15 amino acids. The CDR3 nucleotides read TGTGTCAGCAGTGAAGTGGACAGGGGGCGCCCCGAGCAGTACTTC. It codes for CVSSEVDRGRPEQYF.

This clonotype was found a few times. CDR3 in DNA: TGTGCCAGCAGTTACGAACCACAGGGGAATCTAGGAAGCAATCAGCCCCAGCATTTT. This translates into CASSYEPQGNLGSNQPQHF. The rearrangement uses TRBV6-5 and TRBJ1-5; 7 bases agree with TRBD1. The germline gives CDR1 MNHEY, CDR2 SVGAGI. This CDR3 spans 19 amino acids. V lost 2 bases to trimming and J lost 1 base; unmatched junction nucleotides: 14.

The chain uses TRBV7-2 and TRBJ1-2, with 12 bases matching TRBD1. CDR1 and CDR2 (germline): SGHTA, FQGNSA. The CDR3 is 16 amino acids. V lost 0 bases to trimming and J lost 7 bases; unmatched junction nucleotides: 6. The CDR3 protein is CASSLAPGQGALGYTF. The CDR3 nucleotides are TGTGCCAGCAGCTTAGCGCCGGGACAGGGGGCGCTTGGCTACACCTTC. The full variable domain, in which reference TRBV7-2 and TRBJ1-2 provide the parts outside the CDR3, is GAGVSQSPSNKVTEKGKDVELRCDPISGHTALYWYRQSLGQGLEFLIYFQGNSAPDKSGLPSDRFSAERTGGSVSTLTIQRTQQEDSAVYLCASSLAPGQGALGYTFGSGTRLTVV.

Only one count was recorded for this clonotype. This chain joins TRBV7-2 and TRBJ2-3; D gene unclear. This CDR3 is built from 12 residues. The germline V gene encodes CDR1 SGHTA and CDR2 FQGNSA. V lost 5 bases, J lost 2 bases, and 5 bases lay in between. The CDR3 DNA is TGTGCCAGCAGCCGTACCACAGATACGCAGTATTTT. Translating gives CASSRTTDTQYF.

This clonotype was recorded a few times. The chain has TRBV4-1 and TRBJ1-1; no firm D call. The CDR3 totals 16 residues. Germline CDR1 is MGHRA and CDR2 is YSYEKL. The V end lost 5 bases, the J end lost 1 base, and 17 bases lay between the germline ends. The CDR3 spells CASSSAVPQRNTEAFF. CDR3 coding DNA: TGCGCCAGCAGCTCTGCGGTCCCCCAACGGAACACTGAAGCTTTCTTT.

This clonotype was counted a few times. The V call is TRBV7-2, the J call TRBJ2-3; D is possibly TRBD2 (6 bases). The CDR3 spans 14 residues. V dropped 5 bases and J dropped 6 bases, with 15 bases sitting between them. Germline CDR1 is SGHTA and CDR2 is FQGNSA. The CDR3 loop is CASSVARETDTQYF. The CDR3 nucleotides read TGTGCCAGCAGCGTTGCTCGGGAGACGGATACGCAGTATTTT.

CDR3 sequence (DNA): TGTGCCAGCAGAGGCAGCCAAGAGACCCAGTACTTC. As protein: CASRGSQETQYF. The rearrangement joins TRBV2 to TRBJ2-5; D not resolved. Per germline, CDR1 SNHLY and CDR2 FYNNEI. The CDR3 runs 12 residues. The V and J ends lost 6 bases and 1 base respectively, with 6 bases between them.

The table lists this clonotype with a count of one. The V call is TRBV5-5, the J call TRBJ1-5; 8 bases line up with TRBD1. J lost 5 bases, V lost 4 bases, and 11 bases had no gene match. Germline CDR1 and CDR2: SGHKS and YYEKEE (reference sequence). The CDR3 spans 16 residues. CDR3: CASSPSDRVGHQPQHF. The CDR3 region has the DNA TGTGCCAGCAGCCCCTCGGACAGGGTTGGGCATCAGCCCCAGCATTTT.

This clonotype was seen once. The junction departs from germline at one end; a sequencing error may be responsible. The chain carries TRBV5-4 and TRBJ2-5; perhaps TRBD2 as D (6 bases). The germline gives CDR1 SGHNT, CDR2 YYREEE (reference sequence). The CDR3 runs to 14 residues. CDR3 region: CASSPREQRETRYF. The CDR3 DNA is TGTGCCAGCAGCCCCCGGGAGCAACGCGAGACCCGGTACTTC.

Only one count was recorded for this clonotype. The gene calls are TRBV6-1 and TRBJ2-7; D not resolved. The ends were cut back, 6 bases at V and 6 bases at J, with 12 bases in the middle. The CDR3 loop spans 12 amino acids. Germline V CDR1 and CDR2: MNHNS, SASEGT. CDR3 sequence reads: CASSAFKGEQYF. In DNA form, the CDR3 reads TGTGCCAGCAGCGCTTTCAAGGGCGAGCAGTACTTC.